This TCR beta chain was captured by sequencing in a study of blood T cell repertoires in COVID-19. V was clipped by 0 bases and J by 8 bases; unmatched bases: 5. CDR3 length equals 14 residues. CDR1 SGHDN and CDR2 FVKESK come from the germline V gene. Data came from immunoSEQ multiplex PCR; TCRdb stores just in-frame clones and leaves some out. Among about 370,000 clones listed, 89% were seen once. Only a few counts were recorded for this clone. This rearrangement joins TRBV14 to TRBJ1-2; 8 bases align to TRBD1. The sequenced sample was peripheral blood. The sequence derives from a woman younger than 45 with COVID-19, enrolled during active disease. The CDR3 DNA reads TGTGCCAGCAGCCAAGATCGGACAGGGAGCGGCTACACCTTC. Translated: CASSQDRTGSGYTF.